The sequence of this TCR beta chain was determined in a study of blood T cell repertoires in COVID-19. In the study overall: Spain, Italy and the United States supplied samples that represented acute and convalescent COVID-19. In each case, the material was cDNA or gDNA derived from T cells, B-cell-depleted T cells, or PBMCs.

Clones were sequenced by immunoSEQ multiplex PCR, and TCRdb holds only the in-frame ones, with some missing. The table has approximately 69,000 clones, about 86% seen once. This CDR3 is built from 16 residues. CDR1 and CDR2 (germline): SGHTA, FQGNSA. V was clipped by 0 bases and J by 5 bases; unmatched bases: 6. The chain carries TRBV7-2 and TRBJ2-3, with 9 bases aligning to TRBD2. This sequence was found in a human donor in a cohort sampled during active COVID-19. The sequenced sample consisted of peripheral blood. The CDR3 loop is CASSLAGGGAGDTQYF. CDR3 coding DNA: TGTGCCAGCAGCTTAGCCGGCGGGGGGGCAGGAGATACGCAGTATTTT.